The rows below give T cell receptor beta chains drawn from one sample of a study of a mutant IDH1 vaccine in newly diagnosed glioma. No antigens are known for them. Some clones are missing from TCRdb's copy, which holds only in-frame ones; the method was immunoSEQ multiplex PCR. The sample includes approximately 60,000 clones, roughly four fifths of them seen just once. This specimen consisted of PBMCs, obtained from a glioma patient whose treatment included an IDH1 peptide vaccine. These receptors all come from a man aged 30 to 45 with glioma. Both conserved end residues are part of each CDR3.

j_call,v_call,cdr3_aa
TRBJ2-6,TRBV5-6,CASRQAGTGRAGANVLTF
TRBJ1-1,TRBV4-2,CASSQVGSGSAAFF
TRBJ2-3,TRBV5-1,CASSPAGTDLGGTDTQYF
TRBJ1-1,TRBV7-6,CASSLSRSNTEAFF
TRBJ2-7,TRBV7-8,CASRPGYSYEQYF
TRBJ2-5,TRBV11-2,CASRQPGLLKTMETQYF
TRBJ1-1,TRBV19,CASSRDGNTEAFF
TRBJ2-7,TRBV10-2,CGVRRERNLGNEQYF
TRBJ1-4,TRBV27,CASRPNWGAGEKLFF
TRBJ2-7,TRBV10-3,CAISEDRGHYEQYF
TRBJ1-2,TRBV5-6,CASSGKKVVQYGYTF
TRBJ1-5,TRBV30,CAWSQDSNQPQHF
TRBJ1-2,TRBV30,CAWRTLGYTF
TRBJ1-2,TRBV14,CASSQSWGLNYGYTF
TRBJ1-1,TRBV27,CASSQSLHRQGYTEAFF
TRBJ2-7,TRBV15,CATSRVGRDGTYEQYF
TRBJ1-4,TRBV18,CASSGNRESYEKLFF
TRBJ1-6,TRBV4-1,CASSHGRTQRGANSPLHF
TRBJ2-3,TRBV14,CASRLSSSTDTQYF
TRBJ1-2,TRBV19,CASKLGRQGNYGYTF